The rows below give T cell receptor beta chains drawn from one sample of a study of T cell repertoires in cytomegalovirus infection. TCRdb recomputed calls from the reads with MiXCR, one row per CDR3 protein. This table has about 180,000 distinct CDR3 sequences, about an eighth appearing once. Sequencing was done on a sample of PBMCs. The receptors come from a human donor in good health (CMV status not recorded). Some clones in this sample may be carry-over from other donors' samples. CDR3s leave out the opening cysteine and the closing phenylalanine or tryptophan. Each record gives: clone size, D gene, V gene, CDR3 protein. The D gene is left open where the match is weak. Clone size is not always given. Where it is, it says once, few, many or a class for expanded clones.

size: many
D: NA
V: TRBV7-2
CDR3: ASSYSRTDTQY

size: many
D: NA
V: TRBV7-2
CDR3: ASSLAQREAEAF

size: NA
D: NA
V: TRBV29-1
CDR3: SVRTAMNTEAF

size: many
D: NA
V: TRBV7-2
CDR3: ASSLSGGEKLF

size: many
D: NA
V: TRBV7-3
CDR3: ASSFRRGYEQY

size: many
D: NA
V: TRBV6-6
CDR3: ASSYMTGETYEQY

size: NA
D: TRBD1
V: TRBV29-1
CDR3: SVYHRGDNEKLF

size: NA
D: TRBD1
V: TRBV25-1
CDR3: ASSVLTGGAKNIQY

size: NA
D: TRBD1
V: TRBV7-6
CDR3: ASSVDRVQETQY

size: few
D: NA
V: TRBV5-5
CDR3: ASSLVAGTGELF